Presented here are 27 T cell receptor beta chains from one specimen sequenced in a study of blood T cells in healthy people across ages. Sample-barcoded 5' priming and a J-beta primer mix drove a second PCR of about 6 to 11 cycles. TCRdb recomputed calls from the 5' RACE reads with MiXCR, one row per CDR3 protein. The sample shows 1.2 million to 1.5 million distinct CDR3 sequences, 55% to 75% of them seen only once. Specimen: blood. These receptors were collected from a man aged 18-30 years in good health.

The chain combines TRBV4-1 with TRBJ2-1; D possibly matches TRBD1 or TRBD2 (5 bases each). Germline values: CDR1 MGHRA, CDR2 YSYEKL. The CDR3 consists of 15 residues. Trimming took off 4 bases at V and 5 bases at J, with 15 bases between the two ends. CDR3 nucleotides: TGCGCCAGCAGCCTCTACCTAGGGACGGACAATGAGCAGTTCTTC. This gives the protein CASSLYLGTDNEQFF.

A few counts support this clonotype. This chain connects TRBV29-1 to TRBJ2-1; the match to TRBD2 covers 11 bases. The CDR3 length is 14 residues. With 1 base clipped from V and 4 bases from J, the junction kept 0 bases outside the gene matches. Germline V lookup: CDR1 SQVTM, CDR2 ANQGSEA. The CDR3 coding sequence is TGCAGCGTTGAAGGGACTAGCGGGTACAATGAGCAGTTCTTC. Translation: CSVEGTSGYNEQFF.

This clonotype was counted only a few times. The gene calls are TRBV3-1 and TRBJ1-2; D ambiguous. Trimming cost V 0 bases and J 7 bases, with 9 bases left between them. CDR1 is LGHDT, CDR2 YNNKEL, per germline (reference sequence). The CDR3 has 13 amino acids. CDR3 sequence reads: CASSQDRRTGYTF. CDR3 sequence (DNA): TGTGCCAGCAGCCAAGATCGGAGGACTGGCTACACCTTC.

The V call is TRBV29-1, the J call TRBJ2-7, with 9 positions matching TRBD2. The CDR3 has 14 residues. The V gene end was trimmed by 4 bases and the J gene end by 2 bases; junction bases not matched to a gene: 6. Germline CDR1 reads SQVTM; CDR2 reads ANQGSEA. The CDR3 loop reads CSVVPSGTAYEQYF. The CDR3 DNA follows: TGCAGCGTTGTACCTAGCGGGACGGCCTACGAGCAGTACTTC.

This clonotype turned up a few times. The chain couples TRBV4-3 to TRBJ2-5; D remains ambiguous. The J call may be in error: the DNA end matches TRBJ2-7 better. CDR3 size: 14 residues. Germline V lookup: CDR1 LGHNA, CDR2 YSLEER. The CDR3 loop reads CASSQEVLRGEQYF. The CDR3 DNA reads TGCGCCAGCAGCCAAGAAGTCCTCCGTGGCGAGCAGTACTTC.

The CDR3 sequence is CASSEAGDRAVDTQYF. The DNA of the CDR3 is TGTGCCAGCAGTGAAGCCGGGGACAGGGCTGTAGATACGCAGTATTTT. The chain carries TRBV6-1 and TRBJ2-3; 9 positions match TRBD1. J lost 5 bases, V lost 0 bases, and 6 bases had no gene match. Germline V gives CDR1 MNHNS, CDR2 SASEGT. The CDR3 has 16 residues.

Notes on this clonotype: The junction and the germline gene differ at one end; a read error may be behind it. The chain is built from TRBV12-3 or TRBV12-4 and TRBJ2-3; D possibly corresponds to TRBD1 (6 bases). This CDR3 comprises 17 residues. CDR3 amino acids: CASSPHGEVGQSDTQYF. In DNA form, the CDR3 reads TGTGCCAGCAGTCCTCATGGAGAAGTAGGACAGTCAGATACGCAATATTTT.

The V call is TRBV5-1, the J call TRBJ2-3, with D unresolved. This CDR3 spans 13 amino acids. V lost 3 bases and J 2 bases, leaving 7 bases between the germline ends. The germline CDR1 and CDR2 sequences are SGHRS and YFSETQ. The CDR3 protein is CASSWAFTDTQYF. In DNA form, the CDR3 reads TGCGCCAGCAGCTGGGCATTCACAGATACGCAGTATTTT.

The V gene is TRBV21-1, the J gene TRBJ2-7; the D segment call TRBD2 is taken from the table without a DNA check. TRBV21-1 is noted as a pseudogene. The CDR3 extends over 15 amino acids. The CDR3 sequence is CASTSGGLPSYEQYF. In nucleotides, the CDR3 is TGTGCCAGCACTAGCGGGGGCCTCCCCTCCTACGAGCAGTACTTC.

The genes are TRBV5-1 and TRBJ1-5, with D possibly TRBD1 on 6 matching bases. This CDR3 is 15 amino acids long. The ends were cut back, 5 bases at V and 5 bases at J, with 17 bases in the middle. Germline CDR1 reads SGHRS; CDR2 reads YFSETQ. The CDR3 sequence: CASSPGQLGDQPQHF. The CDR3 DNA is TGCGCCAGCAGTCCCGGACAGCTTGGCGATCAGCCCCAGCATTTT.

The chain combines TRBV9 with TRBJ1-5; D is uncertain. V was cut by 3 bases and J by 0 bases, with 10 bases left in between. Germline loops: CDR1 SGDLS, CDR2 YYNGEE. The CDR3 is 15 amino acids. In DNA, the CDR3 is TGTGCCAGCAGCGCGGGATTAAATAGCAATCAGCCCCAGCATTTT. It is translated as CASSAGLNSNQPQHF.

This clonotype appeared a few times. The chain combines TRBV10-3 with TRBJ2-1; weak D call: TRBD2 (5 bases). Trimming cost V 7 bases and J 3 bases, with 10 bases left between them. This CDR3 comprises 13 residues. Germline CDR1 reads ENHRY; CDR2 reads SYGVKD. CDR3 coding DNA: TGTGCCATCACCAACGGGGTCTACAATGAGCAGTTCTTC. This codes for CAITNGVYNEQFF.

The chain couples TRBV20-1 to TRBJ2-5; 8 positions match TRBD2. The DNA matches TRBJ2-1 better at its end, which makes the J call doubtful. Germline V gene lookup returns CDR1 DFQATT and CDR2 SNEGSKA (reference sequence). CDR3 size: 16 residues. The CDR3 loop reads CSARWGTSGGQETQFF. The CDR3 DNA sequence: TGCAGTGCTAGGTGGGGTACTAGCGGCGGTCAAGAGACCCAGTTCTTC.

This clonotype has a handful of counts. The chain carries TRBV6-5 and TRBJ2-7; D gene uncertain. V was cut by 3 bases and J by 2 bases, with 8 bases left in between. The germline V gene has CDR1 MNHEY and CDR2 SVGAGI. This CDR3 has 13 amino acids. The CDR3 loop is CASSYGSTYEQYF. CDR3 nucleotide sequence: TGTGCCAGCAGTTATGGCAGCACCTACGAGCAGTACTTC.

The V gene is TRBV12-3 or TRBV12-4, the J gene TRBJ2-7, with 10 bases lining up with TRBD1. The CDR3 runs 17 residues. V trimming: 5 bases; J trimming: 0 bases; junction bases outside the gene matches: 10. The CDR3 protein is CASSATGQGSYSYEQYF. CDR3 DNA sequence: TGTGCCAGCAGTGCCACGGGACAGGGGTCCTACTCCTACGAGCAGTACTTC.

The chain recombines TRBV27 with TRBJ2-7, with unresolved D. Germline V lookup: CDR1 MNHEY, CDR2 SMNVEV (reference sequence). The CDR3 runs 13 residues. V was shortened by 5 bases and J by 3 bases, with 11 bases between the two germline ends. CDR3 protein: CASSTNYNYEQYF. CDR3 sequence (DNA): TGTGCCAGCAGTACCAACTACAACTACGAGCAGTACTTC.

The chain carries TRBV7-6 and TRBJ2-3, with 7 bases lining up with TRBD1. V trimming: 2 bases; J trimming: 2 bases; junction bases outside the gene matches: 4. Germline V gene lookup returns CDR1 SGHVS and CDR2 FNYEAQ. The CDR3 spans 15 residues. CDR3 loop: CASSLSGQYTDTQYF. The CDR3 DNA reads as TGTGCCAGCAGCTTATCGGGACAGTACACAGATACGCAGTATTTT.

The rearrangement uses TRBV5-1 and TRBJ2-7, with 7 positions matching TRBD1. The CDR3 is 15 amino acids. Germline V lookup: CDR1 SGHRS, CDR2 YFSETQ. With 0 bases clipped from V and 1 base from J, the junction kept 4 bases outside the gene matches. The CDR3 sequence is CASSLAVTGSYEQYF. CDR3 coding DNA: TGCGCCAGCAGCTTGGCGGTGACAGGGTCCTACGAGCAGTACTTC.

The rearrangement links TRBV29-1 to TRBJ1-4, with a possible D match to TRBD1 (5 bases). Trimming took off 7 bases at V and 8 bases at J, with 14 bases between the two ends. This CDR3 has 12 amino acids. Germline CDR1 is SQVTM and CDR2 is ANQGSEA. CDR3 in amino acids: CSALGEGEKLFF. The CDR3 region has the DNA TGCAGCGCTCTGGGGGAAGGGGAAAAACTGTTTTTT.

The chain uses TRBV20-1 and TRBJ2-5; 8 nucleotides line up with TRBD2. The length of the CDR3 is 13 residues. Looked up from germline, CDR1 is DFQATT and CDR2 is SNEGSKA (reference sequence). The DNA of the CDR3 is TGCAGGGGCGAAAAGCGGGAGCACGAGACCCAGTACTTC. Protein: CRGEKREHETQYF.

The chain employs TRBV7-9 and TRBJ2-2; a weak D match, TRBD2 (6 bases). From germline, CDR1 is SEHNR and CDR2 FQNEAQ (reference sequence). This CDR3 has 16 residues. V was cut by 5 bases and J by 5 bases, with 18 bases left in between. The CDR3 DNA follows: TGTGCCAGCAGCCCAACTCTAGCGTGGGGGACCGGGGAGCTGTTTTTT. It encodes CASSPTLAWGTGELFF. Drawing the rest from reference TRBV7-9 and TRBJ2-2, the complete variable domain is DTGVSQNPRHKITKRGQNVTFRCDPISEHNRLYWYRQTLGQGPEFLTYFQNEAQLEKSRLLSDRFSAERPKGSFSTLEIQRTEQGDSAMYLCASSPTLAWGTGELFFGEGSRLTVL.

The CDR3 here is CASSGWVRDTEAFF. CDR3 sequence (DNA): TGTGCCAGCAGTGGGTGGGTACGTGACACTGAAGCTTTCTTT. The chain is built from TRBV12-3 or TRBV12-4 and TRBJ1-1; no clear D gene. CDR3 length: 14 amino acids. The V end lost 5 bases, the J end lost 3 bases, and 13 bases lay between the germline ends.

In this sample, this clonotype turned up a few times. This chain connects TRBV29-1 to TRBJ1-1; no clear D. Per germline, CDR1 SQVTM and CDR2 ANQGSEA. V dropped 7 bases and J dropped 0 bases, with 12 bases sitting between them. CDR3 length: 13 residues. The CDR3 bases are TGCAGCGGGAAGAGGAATGTGAACACTGAAGCTTTCTTT. Amino acids: CSGKRNVNTEAFF.

A word on this clonotype: At one of its ends the junction is not consistent with the germline gene, which may arise from a read error. V gene TRBV7-2 combines with J gene TRBJ2-3; tentatively, D is TRBD1 (6 bases). Germline values: CDR1 SGHTA, CDR2 FQGNSA. The CDR3 has 16 amino acids. CDR3 in amino acids: CVSSSHKGTITDTQYF. The CDR3 DNA follows: TGTGTCAGCAGCTCCCACAAAGGGACAATCACAGATACGCAGTATTTT.

The chain joins TRBV20-1 to TRBJ2-3; D may be TRBD1 (5 bases). Trimming left V 1 base short and J 4 bases short, with 12 bases between. Per germline, CDR1 DFQATT and CDR2 SNEGSKA (reference sequence). This CDR3 comprises 14 residues. The CDR3, as DNA: TGCAGTGCTAGAGGGACACTCATCCCAGATACGCAGTATTTT. Its translation: CSARGTLIPDTQYF.

This clonotype was counted only a few times. The V gene is TRBV28, the J gene TRBJ2-3, with D unclear. Trimming removed 5 bases from V and 6 bases from J, with 18 bases in between. Germline V gene lookup returns CDR1 MDHEN and CDR2 SYDVKM. This CDR3 comprises 15 residues. The CDR3 here is CASSNAGPVRDTQYF. The CDR3 DNA reads TGTGCCAGCAGTAACGCTGGTCCGGTTAGGGATACGCAGTATTTT.

The chain employs TRBV7-2 and TRBJ2-3, with 9 bases identical to TRBD2. After removal of 5 bases from V and 6 bases from J, the junction contained 6 bases not matched to a gene. The germline gives CDR1 SGHTA, CDR2 FQGNSA. The CDR3 totals 14 residues. CDR3 coding DNA: TGTGCCAGCAGCAACCGACTAGCGGTGGATACGCAGTATTTT. Its protein product is CASSNRLAVDTQYF.